The present entry profiles one T cell receptor beta chain with its context. This specimen comes from a study of T cells after yellow fever vaccination. TCRdb used MiXCR to reprocess the 5' RACE reads, holding one entry per CDR3 protein. The sample carries 60,000 to 75,000 distinct CDR3 sequences, under 8% recorded once. The CDR3 contains 15 residues. The J segment lost 5 bases and the V segment lost 5 bases, leaving 10 bases of the junction unmatched. CDR1 and CDR2 from the germline V gene are SEHNR and FQNEAQ (reference sequence). This sequence originates from a man younger than 35 who received the YFV17D yellow fever vaccine. The rearrangement links TRBV7-9 to TRBJ1-1; 8 bases map to TRBD1. The material was CD8+ T cells sorted from PBMCs, obtained around 45 days after the first yellow fever vaccination. The CDR3 here is CASSGSGQGLTEAFF. The CDR3 DNA is TGTGCCAGCAGCGGTTCCGGACAGGGACTGACTGAAGCTTTCTTT.